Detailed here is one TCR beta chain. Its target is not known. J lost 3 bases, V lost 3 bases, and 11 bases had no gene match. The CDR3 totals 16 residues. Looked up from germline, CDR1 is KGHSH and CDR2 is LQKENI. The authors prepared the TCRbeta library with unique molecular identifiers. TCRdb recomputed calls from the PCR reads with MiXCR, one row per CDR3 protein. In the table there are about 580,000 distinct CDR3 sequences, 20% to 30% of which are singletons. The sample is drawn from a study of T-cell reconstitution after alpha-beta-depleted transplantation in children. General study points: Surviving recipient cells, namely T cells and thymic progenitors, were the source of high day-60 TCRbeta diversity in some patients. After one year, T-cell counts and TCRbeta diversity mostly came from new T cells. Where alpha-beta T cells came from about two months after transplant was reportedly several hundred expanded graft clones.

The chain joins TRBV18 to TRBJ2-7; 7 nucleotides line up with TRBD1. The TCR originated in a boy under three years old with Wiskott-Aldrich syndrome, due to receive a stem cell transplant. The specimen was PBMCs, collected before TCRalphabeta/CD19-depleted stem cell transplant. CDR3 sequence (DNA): TGTGCCAGCTCACCCAAGGGGGCGGGCACCTTCTACGAGCAGTACTTC. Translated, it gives CASSPKGAGTFYEQYF. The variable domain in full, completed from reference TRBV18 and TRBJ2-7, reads NAGVMQNPRHLVRRRGQEARLRCSPMKGHSHVYWYRQLPEEGLKFMVYLQKENIIDESGMPKERFSAEFPKEGPSILRIQQVVRGDSAAYFCASSPKGAGTFYEQYFGPGTRLTVT.